This TCR beta chain is from a study of shared clonotypes between healthy human individuals. Assay: immunoSEQ multiplex PCR; the TCRdb copy retains only in-frame clones and omits some. Of roughly 530,000 clones in the sample, roughly 95% were seen once. There are 13 residues in the CDR3. Germline V CDR1 and CDR2: GTSNPN, SVGIG (reference sequence). With 0 bases removed from V and 4 bases from J, the gap between germline ends came to 9 bases. The V call is TRBV30, the J call TRBJ1-1, with D uncertain. This receptor was obtained from a woman in her twenties or thirties in good health. Sequenced: naive CD4+ T cells sorted from blood. Subset specified: CD45RA+ positively selected. The DNA for the CDR3 is TGTGCCTGGAGTGTAGAGCTGGGCACTGAAGCTTTCTTT. Its protein product is CAWSVELGTEAFF.